This T cell receptor beta chain derives from a study of blood T cell repertoires in COVID-19. Study context: Specimens from acute and convalescent COVID-19 originated in the United States, Italy and Spain. PBMCs, B-cell-depleted T cells, or T cells provided the cDNA or gDNA that made up the material.

Some clones are missing from TCRdb's copy, which holds only in-frame ones; the method was immunoSEQ multiplex PCR. The top ten clones hold roughly 7.1% of a sample with just over 350,000 clones, 65% to 90% of them seen once. The germline CDR1 and CDR2 sequences are LGHNT and FRNRAP. The CDR3 sequence is 16 residues long. With 3 bases clipped from V and 4 bases from J, the junction kept 8 bases outside the gene matches. This receptor was taken from an older woman with COVID-19, enrolled during active disease. The sequencing input was peripheral blood. The V call is TRBV12-5, the J call TRBJ2-5; 10 bases are a match to TRBD1. CDR3 nucleotide sequence: TGTGCTAGTGGTTTTGGACAGGGGGTAGAAGGAGAGACCCAGTACTTC. Protein: CASGFGQGVEGETQYF.